This entry lists 16 T cell receptor beta chains sequenced from one sample in a study of blood T cells in healthy people across ages. With a J-beta primer mix and a sample-barcoded 5' primer, a second PCR ran 7 to 11 cycles. TCRdb re-called the 5' RACE reads with MiXCR, one entry per CDR3 protein. The sample carries about 580,000 distinct CDR3 sequences, 45% to 55% recorded once. The sample was blood. The receptors originated from a man aged 80 or over in good health.

This clonotype was observed once. This chain joins TRBV30 and TRBJ2-7, with 7 bases aligning to TRBD1. J lost 4 bases, V lost 1 base, and 7 bases had no gene match. The length of the CDR3 is 14 residues. CDR1 and CDR2 (germline): GTSNPN, SVGIG (reference sequence). The CDR3 here is CAWSAGQETYEQYF. CDR3 bases: TGTGCCTGGAGTGCCGGACAGGAGACATACGAGCAGTACTTC.

For this clonotype: Since a much larger clone is just one base distant, this may be a read error. V gene TRBV6-5 combines with J gene TRBJ2-1; D may be TRBD1 or TRBD2 (5 bases each). Germline CDR1 reads MNHEY; CDR2 reads SVGAGI. V dropped 8 bases and J dropped 1 base, with 12 bases sitting between them. This CDR3 has 14 residues. The CDR3 bases are TGTGCCAGCTGGGGACGGGGTTCCTACAATGAGCAGTTCTTC. It specifies CASWGRGSYNEQFF.

The J gene is TRBJ2-3, the V gene TRBV10-3; 11 bases agree with TRBD2. The V and J ends lost 6 bases and 2 bases, in that order; junction bases with no gene match: 4. The CDR3 extends over 15 amino acids. CDR1 and CDR2 from the germline V gene are ENHRY and SYGVKD. Written as DNA, the CDR3 is TGTGCCATCAGGATAGCGGGAGGGCCCACAGATACGCAGTATTTT. It is translated as CAIRIAGGPTDTQYF.

With respect to this clonotype: Sequence at one end of the junction differs from germline and may be a read error. Written as DNA, the CDR3 is TGTGCTAGCAGTTACAGGTTGAGCGAGCAGTACTTC. It yields the protein CASSYRLSEQYF. V usage is TRBV6-5 and J usage is TRBJ2-7; a possible D gene is TRBD1 (5 bases). Germline-derived CDR1 and CDR2 are MNHEY and SVGAGI. The CDR3 is made up of 12 amino acids.

This clonotype was counted only a few times. The rearrangement joins TRBV3-1 to TRBJ2-1; weak D call: TRBD2 (5 bases). Germline V lookup: CDR1 LGHDT, CDR2 YNNKEL (reference sequence). This CDR3 spans 16 amino acids. The ends were cut back, 1 base at V and 6 bases at J, with 16 bases in the middle. DNA for the CDR3: TGTGCCAGCAGCCAAGGATCGGGAATCCGGTCCAATGAGCAGTTCTTC. Its translation is CASSQGSGIRSNEQFF.

There are a few counts of this clonotype. V and J are TRBV10-3 and TRBJ2-4; 7 positions match TRBD1. Germline loops: CDR1 ENHRY, CDR2 SYGVKD. V gave up 7 bases and J gave up 0 bases; unmatched junction bases: 15. The CDR3 is 18 amino acids. CDR3 amino acids: CAINLRRQGRGAKNIQYF. Here the CDR3 DNA reads TGTGCCATCAATTTGAGGAGACAGGGCCGCGGAGCCAAAAACATTCAGTACTTC.

This sequence joins TRBV4-1 and TRBJ2-5; TRBD1 matches at 9 bases. With V trimmed by 5 bases and J by 5 bases, 12 bases remained unmatched. The CDR3 runs to 16 residues. Per the germline V gene, CDR1 is MGHRA and CDR2 is YSYEKL. CDR3 nucleotides: TGCGCCAGCAGCAGGACCGGGACAGGGAATAGGGAGACCCAGTACTTC. This codes for CASSRTGTGNRETQYF.

This chain joins TRBV5-1 and TRBJ2-1; perhaps D is TRBD1 or TRBD2 (5 bases each). The CDR3 spans 15 residues. Germline V gives CDR1 SGHRS, CDR2 YFSETQ. The V gene lost 0 bases and the J gene lost 7 bases, with 14 bases spanning the gap. The CDR3 DNA is TGCGCCAGCAGCTTGGCCGGGGTAGGGGTGAATGAGCAGTTCTTC. It translates to CASSLAGVGVNEQFF.

The chain is built from TRBV7-9 and TRBJ2-1; D may correspond to TRBD1 or TRBD2 (5 bases each). Looked up from germline, CDR1 is SEHNR and CDR2 is FQNEAQ (reference sequence). The CDR3 has 13 residues. Trimming cost V 6 bases and J 10 bases, with 16 bases left between them. This chain's CDR3 is CASSSRDPGEQFF. The DNA of the CDR3 is TGTGCCAGCAGTTCCCGGGACCCGGGAGAGCAGTTCTTC.

This clonotype has a handful of counts. The chain carries TRBV20-1 and TRBJ2-7; TRBD2 aligns across 11 bases. With 5 bases clipped from V and 3 bases from J, the junction kept 9 bases outside the gene matches. The germline V gene has CDR1 DFQATT and CDR2 SNEGSKA (reference sequence). The CDR3 covers 15 residues. The CDR3 bases are TGCAGTGCTTCGTCAGGACTAGCGGGTAGCTACGAGCAGTACTTC. This codes for CSASSGLAGSYEQYF.

The CDR3 nucleotides are TGTGCCAGCAGCCCCCCGGGACTAGCGGACAATGAGCAGTTCTTC. This encodes CASSPPGLADNEQFF. V and J are TRBV7-2 and TRBJ2-1, with TRBD2 matching 11 bases. Germline V gives CDR1 SGHTA, CDR2 FQGNSA. Losses at the gene ends were 5 bases for V and 5 bases for J; bases not matched to a gene: 5. The CDR3 spans 15 residues.

Many counts were recorded for this clonotype. The chain employs TRBV7-9 and TRBJ2-1; 12 bases are a match to TRBD2. The V gene end was trimmed by 5 bases and the J gene end by 5 bases; junction bases not matched to a gene: 7. Germline assignment: CDR1 SEHNR and CDR2 FQNEAQ (reference sequence). There are 16 residues in the CDR3. The CDR3 loop is CASSQGASGRDNEQFF. DNA for the CDR3: TGTGCCAGCAGCCAAGGGGCTAGCGGGAGGGACAATGAGCAGTTCTTC.

This clonotype was counted a single time. The chain combines TRBV3-1 with TRBJ2-5, with D tentatively TRBD2 (5 bases). The CDR3 totals 15 residues. Germline loops: CDR1 LGHDT, CDR2 YNNKEL (reference sequence). V lost 2 bases, J lost 4 bases, and 14 bases lay in between. CDR3 in amino acids: CASSQLERSGETQYF. DNA of the CDR3: TGTGCCAGCAGCCAATTAGAGAGGAGCGGAGAGACCCAGTACTTC.

The rearrangement joins TRBV11-2 to TRBJ2-5, with 9 bases aligning to TRBD1. With the DNA end fitting TRBJ2-7 better, the J assignment may be wrong. Germline loops: CDR1 SGHAT, CDR2 FQNNGV. This CDR3 has 14 amino acids. Here the CDR3 DNA reads TGTGCCAGCAGCCAGGGGACAGGGCCCTACGAGCAGTACTTC. Protein product: CASSQGTGPYEQYF.

In the case of this clonotype: The germline gene is not matched at one end of the junction; a read error may be the cause. The chain joins TRBV7-7 to TRBJ2-1; maybe TRBD2 (5 bases). CDR3 length: 20 residues. In germline, CDR1 is SSHAT, CDR2 FNYEAQ (reference sequence). The CDR3 here is CASSNNVVTAGLPWVNEQFF. The CDR3 DNA reads TGTGCTAGCAGCAACAATGTTGTAACGGCGGGCCTTCCCTGGGTCAATGAGCAGTTCTTC.

In this sample, this clonotype turned up once. This may arise from a read error, as a much more abundant clone is one base away. The chain is built from TRBV6-6 and TRBJ1-1, with TRBD1 matching over 7 bases. V lost 5 bases, J lost 8 bases, and 8 bases stayed unmatched. Germline V gene lookup returns CDR1 MNHNY and CDR2 SVGAGI (reference sequence). The CDR3 covers 13 residues. The CDR3 coding sequence is TGTGCCAGCAGTGTAGGGATGGACAGGGAAGCTTTCTTT. Amino acids: CASSVGMDREAFF.